The 6 T cell receptor beta chains reported below all come from one sample, sequenced in a study of human T cells and chemical hapten exposure. Extraction of total RNA was performed on unfractionated whole blood. TCRdb re-called the 5' RACE reads with MiXCR, one entry per CDR3 protein. In the table there are 110,000 or so distinct CDR3 sequences, approximately 19% of which are singletons. The receptors come from a human donor in good health.

Ten or more counts support this clonotype. The chain uses TRBV6-2 or TRBV6-3 and TRBJ2-1; 12 positions agree with TRBD2. The germline gives CDR1 MNHEY, CDR2 SVGEGT. Losses at the gene ends were 8 bases for V and 4 bases for J; bases not matched to a gene: 6. This CDR3 contains 15 residues. CDR3 sequence (DNA): TGTGCCAGCGCTCTTACTAGCGGGAGGTACAATGAGCAGTTCTTC. Protein sequence: CASALTSGRYNEQFF.

This clonotype was counted only a few times. The chain employs TRBV28 and TRBJ2-3; no definite D call. V was trimmed by 7 bases and J by 3 bases, leaving 11 bases between them. This CDR3 has 13 residues. Germline CDR1 MDHEN, CDR2 SYDVKM. In DNA form, the CDR3 reads TGTGCCAGCACCATACATGGGACAGATACGCAGTATTTT. Translated, it gives CASTIHGTDTQYF. Combining the CDR3 with reference TRBV28 and TRBJ2-3 gives the whole variable domain DVKVTQSSRYLVKRTGEKVFLECVQDMDHENMFWYRQDPGLGLRLIYFSYDVKMKEKGDIPEGYSVSREKKERFSLILESASTNQTSMYLCASTIHGTDTQYFGPGTRLTVL.

The chain joins TRBV6-1 to TRBJ2-2, with D possibly being TRBD1 (6 bases). CDR1 is MNHNS, CDR2 SASEGT, per germline. The CDR3 runs to 14 residues. The V and J ends lost 3 bases and 3 bases respectively, with 8 bases between them. The CDR3 bases are TGTGCCAGCAGTGACAAGGGGGACACCGGGGAGCTGTTTTTT. Its translation is CASSDKGDTGELFF.

In its sample, this clonotype was seen a few times. The chain couples TRBV20-1 to TRBJ1-4, with 7 nucleotides matching TRBD1. The CDR3 runs 15 residues. Germline lookup yields CDR1 DFQATT and CDR2 SNEGSKA (reference sequence). J lost 2 bases, V lost 2 bases, and 5 bases had no gene match. The DNA for the CDR3 is TGCAGTGCTAGAAAGGGGGCTAGGACTAATGAAAAACTGTTTTTT. As protein: CSARKGARTNEKLFF.

This clonotype was counted between two and nine times. CDR3 amino acids: CASRTGGAVYGYTF. CDR3 coding DNA: TGTGCCAGCAGGACAGGGGGCGCGGTCTATGGCTACACCTTC. The chain joins TRBV28 to TRBJ1-2; 10 bases agree with TRBD1. Germline-derived CDR1 and CDR2 are MDHEN and SYDVKM. V dropped 6 bases and J dropped 4; count of bases not matched to a gene: 5. The CDR3 loop spans 14 amino acids.

CDR3 DNA: TGTGCCAGCAGCTTGCTTGGCTCCCCCTATGGCTACACCTTC. Protein: CASSLLGSPYGYTF. This chain joins TRBV5-6 and TRBJ1-2; D not resolved. This CDR3 spans 14 amino acids. Deletions cut 1 base from V and 4 bases from J, with 11 bases between. CDR1 and CDR2 (germline): SGHDT, YYEEEE. The whole variable domain, filled in from reference TRBV5-6 and TRBJ1-2, reads DAGVTQSPTHLIKTRGQQVTLRCSPKSGHDTVSWYQQALGQGPQFIFQYYEEEERQRGNFPDRFSGHQFPNYSSELNVNALLLGDSALYLCASSLLGSPYGYTFGSGTRLTVV.